This TCR beta chain emerged from a study of neurological immune-mediated disorders. This clonotype was recorded at least ten times. TCRdb ran MiXCR on the 5' RACE reads and lists one entry per CDR3 protein. The data hold about 74,000 distinct CDR3 sequences, with less than 5.5% observed a single time. V shed 6 bases and J shed 4 bases, with 12 bases lying between them. The CDR3 is 13 residues long. Germline V gene sequence: CDR1 MRHNA, CDR2 SNTAGT. The receptor was derived from a man aged 18 to 30 with multiple sclerosis. Sequences were obtained from PBMCs. The chain links TRBV6-4 to TRBJ1-2; a possible D gene is TRBD1 (6 bases). Here the CDR3 DNA reads TGTGCCAGCAGGGTTGGACAGCCCTATGGCTACACCTTC. Translated, it gives CASRVGQPYGYTF.